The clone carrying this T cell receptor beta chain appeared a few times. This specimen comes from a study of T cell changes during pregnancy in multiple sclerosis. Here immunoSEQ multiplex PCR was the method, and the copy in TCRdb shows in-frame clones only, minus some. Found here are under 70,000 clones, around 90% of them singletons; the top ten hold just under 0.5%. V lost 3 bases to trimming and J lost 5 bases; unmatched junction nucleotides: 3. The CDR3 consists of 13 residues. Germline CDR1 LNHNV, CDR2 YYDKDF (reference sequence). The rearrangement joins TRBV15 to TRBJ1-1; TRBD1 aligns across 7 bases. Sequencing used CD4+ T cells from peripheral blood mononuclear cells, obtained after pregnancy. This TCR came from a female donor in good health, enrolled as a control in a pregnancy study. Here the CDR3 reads CATSRDRRTEAFF. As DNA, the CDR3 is TGTGCCACCAGCAGGGACAGGCGGACTGAAGCTTTCTTT.